The next 18 T cell receptor beta chains were all read from a single sample in a study of shared T cell receptors in the human thymus. Measured with immunoSEQ multiplex PCR; TCRdb has only the in-frame clones, and not every one. The table has some 400,000 clones, approximately 95% seen once. The sample consisted of thymocytes. The source is a human donor.

This chain joins TRBV10-1 and TRBJ2-2, with D maybe TRBD2 (6 bases). Trimming left V 8 bases short and J 7 bases short, with 8 bases between. The germline V gene encodes CDR1 WNHNN and CDR2 SYGVQD (reference sequence). The CDR3 length is 11 residues. The CDR3 region is CASGGIGELFF. The CDR3 nucleotides are TGCGCCAGCGGCGGGATCGGGGAGCTGTTTTTT.

This clone was picked up one time. CDR3 nucleotide sequence: TGTGCCAGCAATACGGGGGGGGCCCACGAGCAGTACTTC. This gives the protein CASNTGGAHEQYF. V and J are TRBV2 and TRBJ2-7, with 8 bases lining up with TRBD2. CDR3 length equals 13 residues. Trimming at V came to 7 bases and at J to 5 bases, leaving 7 bases not matched to a gene. In germline, CDR1 is SNHLY, CDR2 FYNNEI.

J is TRBJ1-4 and V is TRBV11-2; D is undetermined. The length of the CDR3 is 16 residues. CDR1 is SGHAT, CDR2 FQNNGV, per germline. The V end lost 4 bases, the J end lost 5 bases, and 17 bases lay between the germline ends. Written as DNA, the CDR3 is TGTGCCAGCAGCTCCGCTGGACGGACCAAGAATGAAAAACTGTTTTTT. Translating it yields CASSSAGRTKNEKLFF. The full variable domain, rest sourced from reference TRBV11-2 and TRBJ1-4, is EAGVAQSPRYKIIEKRQSVAFWCNPISGHATLYWYQQILGQGPKLLIQFQNNGVVDDSQLPKDRFSAERLKGVDSTLKIQPAKLEDSAVYLCASSSAGRTKNEKLFFGSGTQLSVL.

This chain connects TRBV4-3 to TRBJ2-1; 9 nucleotides line up with TRBD2. V shed 1 base and J 0 bases; nucleotides not matched to a gene: 7. Germline-derived CDR1 and CDR2 are LGHNA and YSLEER. This CDR3 comprises 18 residues. CDR3 amino acids: CASSQGAFSGSSYNEQFF. The CDR3 DNA is TGCGCCAGCAGCCAAGGGGCCTTTAGCGGGAGCTCCTACAATGAGCAGTTCTTC.

The chain carries TRBV11-2 and TRBJ1-4, with unresolved D. The germline gives CDR1 SGHAT, CDR2 FQNNGV. The CDR3 totals 17 residues. Between the trimmed V and J ends, which lost 4 bases and 6 bases, there was a span of 21 bases. DNA of the CDR3: TGTGCCAGCAGCTCGCGGACTTCTCAAACTGGGGATGAAAAACTGTTTTTT. Its translation is CASSSRTSQTGDEKLFF. The complete variable domain, with remaining parts taken from reference TRBV11-2 and TRBJ1-4, reads EAGVAQSPRYKIIEKRQSVAFWCNPISGHATLYWYQQILGQGPKLLIQFQNNGVVDDSQLPKDRFSAERLKGVDSTLKIQPAKLEDSAVYLCASSSRTSQTGDEKLFFGSGTQLSVL.

Details on this clone: Germline and junction disagree at one end, which may indicate a read error. The V gene is TRBV7-2, the J gene TRBJ2-5, with 10 bases that match TRBD2. This CDR3 spans 18 amino acids. Per the germline V gene, CDR1 is SGHTA and CDR2 is FQGNSA. CDR3 sequence (DNA): TGTGCCAGCAGTTTAGATAAAACTAGCGGGGACCGCCAAGAGACCCAGTACTTC. Translation: CASSLDKTSGDRQETQYF.

The V gene is TRBV28, the J gene TRBJ2-2; possibly TRBD1 for D (5 bases). Looked up from germline, CDR1 is MDHEN and CDR2 is SYDVKM. The CDR3 extends over 14 amino acids. The V end lost 3 bases, the J end lost 7 bases, and 12 bases lay between the germline ends. CDR3 region: CASSFGRVDGELFF. The CDR3 DNA is TGTGCCAGCAGTTTTGGCAGGGTGGACGGGGAGCTGTTTTTT.

This chain uses TRBV20-1 with TRBJ2-7, with unresolved D. With 4 bases removed from V and 7 bases from J, the gap between germline ends came to 11 bases. Germline-derived CDR1 and CDR2 are DFQATT and SNEGSKA (reference sequence). CDR3 length: 11 residues. CDR3 residues: CSAIRDREQYF. The DNA of the CDR3 is TGCAGTGCTATTAGGGATAGGGAGCAGTACTTC.

V and J are TRBV6-4 and TRBJ2-2; 9 nucleotides agree with TRBD2. This CDR3 is 18 amino acids long. CDR1 and CDR2 (germline): MRHNA, SNTAGT. The J segment lost 2 bases and the V segment lost 0 bases, leaving 7 bases of the junction unmatched. The CDR3 bases are TGTGCCAGCAGTGACTCATATCGGCTAGCGGGAAACACCGGGGAGCTGTTTTTT. Protein: CASSDSYRLAGNTGELFF.

This rearrangement joins TRBV19 to TRBJ2-3, with D maybe TRBD2 (6 bases). Germline V gene data show CDR1 as LNHDA and CDR2 as SQIVND (reference sequence). The CDR3 has 21 amino acids. V was trimmed by 7 bases and J by 5 bases, leaving 37 bases between them. CDR3 sequence reads: CASNQVLWGYGLPFLRDTQYF. DNA of the CDR3: TGTGCCAGTAATCAAGTATTGTGGGGTTACGGACTACCGTTTCTAAGAGATACGCAGTATTTT.

V usage is TRBV5-6 and J usage is TRBJ2-1, with 11 bases fitting TRBD2. V was pared by 4 bases and J by 5 bases, with 8 bases of the junction left unmatched. This CDR3 spans 16 amino acids. In germline, CDR1 is SGHDT, CDR2 YYEEEE. The CDR3 here is CASSLIAGGPHNEQFF. In nucleotides, the CDR3 is TGTGCCAGCAGCCTTATAGCGGGAGGGCCACACAATGAGCAGTTCTTC.

This chain's CDR3 is CAWNPPGSPGYEQYF. CDR3 DNA: TGTGCCTGGAATCCCCCCGGGTCCCCCGGGTACGAGCAGTACTTC. This chain connects TRBV30 to TRBJ2-7; no clear D. Deletions cut 4 bases from V and 4 bases from J, with 20 bases between. This CDR3 contains 15 residues. Per the germline V gene, CDR1 is GTSNPN and CDR2 is SVGIG (reference sequence).

The rearrangement links TRBV10-1 to TRBJ2-7, with 10 positions matching TRBD1. The CDR3 is 16 amino acids. The V and J ends lost 0 bases and 6 bases, in that order; junction bases with no gene match: 8. The germline gives CDR1 WNHNN, CDR2 SYGVQD (reference sequence). The chain's CDR3 is CASSESGQGSPGEQYF. For the CDR3, the DNA is TGCGCCAGCAGTGAGTCGGGACAGGGGTCCCCCGGCGAGCAGTACTTC.

CDR3 amino acids: CASSHWTSQNIQYF. Here the CDR3 DNA reads TGCGCCAGCAGCCACTGGACTAGCCAAAACATTCAGTACTTC. The chain carries TRBV4-1 and TRBJ2-4; 8 nucleotides align to TRBD2. J was trimmed by 5 bases and V by 3 bases; bases with no gene match: 3. Germline V gives CDR1 MGHRA, CDR2 YSYEKL. The CDR3 has 14 amino acids.

The chain uses TRBV30 and TRBJ1-3, with 9 bases aligning to TRBD1. This CDR3 region has 15 residues. The ends lost 3 bases at V and 4 bases at J; junction bases unmatched: 7. Germline V lookup: CDR1 GTSNPN, CDR2 SVGIG (reference sequence). The CDR3 protein is CAWSNPGQGGNTIYF. CDR3 nucleotides: TGTGCCTGGAGCAATCCGGGACAGGGAGGAAACACCATATATTTT.

In this sample, this clone turned up once. The CDR3 loop is CATGLFRETQYF. CDR3 DNA: TGTGCCACGGGCTTATTTAGGGAGACCCAGTACTTC. The J gene is TRBJ2-5, the V gene TRBV6-5, with unresolved D. Trimming removed 10 bases at V and 5 bases at J, with 14 bases between. There are 12 residues in the CDR3. Germline CDR1 and CDR2: MNHEY and SVGAGI.

This chain joins TRBV25-1 and TRBJ2-2, with a tentative D call TRBD1 (6 bases). Trimming removed 3 bases from V and 5 bases from J, with 13 bases in between. This CDR3 comprises 15 residues. Per the germline V gene, CDR1 is MGHDK and CDR2 is SYGVNS. The CDR3 region is CASSDRGSRTGELFF. The CDR3, as DNA: TGTGCCAGCAGTGATAGGGGGTCTAGGACCGGGGAGCTGTTTTTT.

V gene TRBV5-4 combines with J gene TRBJ2-7; possibly TRBD1 for D (5 bases). This CDR3 has 17 amino acids. The germline V gene encodes CDR1 SGHNT and CDR2 YYREEE (reference sequence). The V end was cut by 4 bases, the J end by 7 bases, with 27 bases between. The CDR3 protein is CASSPHKPSGLGLEQYF. The CDR3 DNA is TGTGCCAGCAGCCCTCACAAACCGTCAGGGTTGGGCCTTGAGCAGTACTTC.